This TCR beta chain derives from a study of cytomegalovirus exposure and HLA in healthy donors. PCR was performed using 60 Vbeta and 13 Jbeta primers. The assay was immunoSEQ multiplex PCR, and TCRdb's table has in-frame clones only and misses some. The sample shows about 190,000 clones, around 79% of them seen only once. The CDR3 loop spans 12 amino acids. Germline CDR1 and CDR2: SNHLY and FYNNEI. Trimming left V 2 bases short and J 8 bases short, with 9 bases between. The chain couples TRBV2 to TRBJ1-2; unclear D gene. The sequence was collected from a woman aged 45 to 65 in good health and CMV-seronegative. Source material: PBMCs. CDR3 sequence: CASSELTLGYTF. The CDR3 DNA is TGTGCCAGCAGTGAACTAACACTAGGCTACACCTTC.